Reported below is one TCR beta chain. No antigen is known for it. This entry is derived from a study of T cell responses to AZD1222 COVID-19 vaccine. Study conclusions and caveats: Baseline seropositivity occurred in only six AZD1222 recipients. With two AZD1222 doses given, Spike-specific TCR breadth and depth both rose.

The method was immunoSEQ multiplex PCR; TCRdb's version includes in-frame clones alone and lacks a portion of them. The sample has 180,000 or so clones; about 93% are singletons. The V end lost 3 bases, the J end lost 2 bases, and 10 bases lay between the germline ends. CDR3 size: 13 residues. CDR1 is SQVTM and CDR2 is ANQGSEA in the germline V gene. This chain uses TRBV29-1 with TRBJ2-5; D is ambiguous. The receptor was isolated from an adult in good health. Here the sequenced sample was peripheral blood, taken on day 0 of AZD1222 vaccination. DNA for the CDR3: TGCAGCGTTGACCTAGTGCGACAAGAGACCCAGTACTTC. Translating gives CSVDLVRQETQYF.